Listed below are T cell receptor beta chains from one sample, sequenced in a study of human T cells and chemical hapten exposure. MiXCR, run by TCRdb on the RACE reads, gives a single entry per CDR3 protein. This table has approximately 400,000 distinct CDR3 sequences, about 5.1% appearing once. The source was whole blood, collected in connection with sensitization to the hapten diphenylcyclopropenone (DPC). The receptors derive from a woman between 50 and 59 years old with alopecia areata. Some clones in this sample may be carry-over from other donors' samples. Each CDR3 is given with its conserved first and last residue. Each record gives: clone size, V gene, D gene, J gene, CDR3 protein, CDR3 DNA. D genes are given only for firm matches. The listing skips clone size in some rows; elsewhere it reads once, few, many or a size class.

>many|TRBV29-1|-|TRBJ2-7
CSVSPPGGAYEQYF
TGCAGCGTTAGCCCCCCTGGTGGTGCCTACGAGCAGTACTTC
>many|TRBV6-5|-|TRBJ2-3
CASSLSSPLTDTQYF
TGTGCCAGCAGCCTTAGCAGTCCTCTCACAGATACGCAGTATTTT
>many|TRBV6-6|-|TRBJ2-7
CASFRGQGEQYF
TGTGCCAGCTTCAGGGGTCAAGGCGAGCAGTACTTC
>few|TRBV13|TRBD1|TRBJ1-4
CASSSRGRFNEKLFF
TGTGCCAGCAGCTCCAGGGGGCGGTTTAATGAAAAACTGTTTTTT
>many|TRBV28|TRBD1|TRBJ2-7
CATMPGQGYEQYF
TGTGCCACTATGCCGGGACAGGGTTACGAGCAGTACTTC
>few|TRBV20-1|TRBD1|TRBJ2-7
CSASPGTGVEQYF
TGCAGTGCTAGCCCCGGGACAGGTGTCGAGCAGTACTTC
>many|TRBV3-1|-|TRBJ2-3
CASSQAGGTDTQYF
TGTGCCAGCAGCCAAGCGGGGGGCACAGATACGCAGTATTTT
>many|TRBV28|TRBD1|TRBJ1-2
CASSARQGLVGGYTF
TGTGCCAGCAGTGCCCGACAGGGGTTGGTCGGAGGCTACACCTTC
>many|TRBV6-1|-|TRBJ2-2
CASSAITGELFF
TGTGCCAGCAGTGCTATTACCGGGGAGCTGTTTTTT
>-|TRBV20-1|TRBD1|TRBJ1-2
CRGDEGTAYGYTF
TGCAGGGGGGACGAGGGGACAGCCTATGGCTACACCTTC
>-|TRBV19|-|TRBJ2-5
CASSIRRDGETQYF
TGTGCCAGTAGTATAAGAAGAGACGGAGAGACCCAGTACTTC
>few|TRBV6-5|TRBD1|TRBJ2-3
CASSYRTGDTQYF
TGTGCCAGCAGTTACAGGACAGGGGATACGCAGTATTTT
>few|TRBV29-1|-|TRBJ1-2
CSGDGLGYTF
TGCAGCGGGGACGGCCTTGGCTACACCTTC
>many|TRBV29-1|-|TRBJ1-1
CSVDMGGMNTEAFF
TGCAGCGTTGATATGGGGGGTATGAACACTGAAGCTTTCTTT
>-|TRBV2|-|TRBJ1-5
CASSEGARQPQHF
TGTGCCAGCAGTGAGGGGGCACGGCAGCCCCAGCATTTT
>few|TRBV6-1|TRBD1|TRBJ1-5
CASSEGQPNSNQPQHF
TGTGCCAGCAGTGAGGGACAGCCGAATAGCAATCAGCCCCAGCATTTT
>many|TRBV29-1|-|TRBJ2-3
CSVERPGSGGHTDTQYF
TGCAGCGTTGAACGGCCGGGGTCAGGGGGGCACACAGATACGCAGTATTTT
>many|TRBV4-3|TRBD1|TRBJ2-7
CASSHDSTGRSYEQYF
TGCGCCAGCAGCCACGATTCGACAGGGCGGTCCTACGAGCAGTACTTC
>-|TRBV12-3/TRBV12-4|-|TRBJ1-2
CASSSTAYGYTF
TGTGCCAGCAGTTCGACGGCCTATGGCTACACCTTC
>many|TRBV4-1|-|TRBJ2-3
CASSQETRGTDTQYF
TGCGCCAGCAGCCAAGAGACCAGGGGTACAGATACGCAGTATTTT
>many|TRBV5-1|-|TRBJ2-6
CASSSPGTSAGANVLTF
TGCGCCAGCAGCTCCCCCGGGACTTCCGCTGGGGCCAACGTCCTGACTTTC
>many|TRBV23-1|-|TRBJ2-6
CASKTGGAGPGANVLTF
TGCGCCAGCAAAACCGGCGGTGCCGGGCCTGGGGCCAACGTCCTGACTTTC